This T cell receptor beta chain was recovered during a study of T cell responses to AZD1222 COVID-19 vaccine. CDR1 and CDR2 (germline): LGHDT, YNNKEL (reference sequence). CDR3 length equals 15 residues. Trimming removed 4 bases at V and 0 bases at J, with 10 bases between. Profiled with immunoSEQ multiplex PCR; TCRdb holds only in-frame clones, not every one. The sample records fewer than 110,000 clones, over 80% being singletons. Sequences were derived from peripheral blood, sampled 28 days after the second AZD1222 dose. The chain carries TRBV3-1 (or the pseudogene TRBV3-2) and TRBJ2-1; D is perhaps TRBD1 (6 bases). This TCR was sampled from an adult who received the AZD1222 COVID-19 vaccine. This chain's CDR3 is CASSLTGSSYNEQFF. The CDR3 region has the DNA TGTGCCAGCAGCCTCACAGGGTCCTCCTACAATGAGCAGTTCTTC.